This T cell receptor beta chain was identified during a study of identifying expanded T cells in peripheral blood. Per germline, CDR1 SGHNT and CDR2 YENEEA. Trimming stripped 5 bases from V and 6 bases from J, with 14 bases between. The CDR3 is made up of 14 amino acids. Here immunoSEQ multiplex PCR was the method, and the copy in TCRdb shows in-frame clones only, minus some. The top ten hold about 16% of the sample, which has approximately 100,000 clones, around 88% seen once. The source is a person between 18 and 70 years old in good health. Sequenced input: blood. The gene calls are TRBV11-3 and TRBJ2-1, with D possibly being TRBD1 or TRBD2 (5 bases each). The CDR3 protein is CASSPPGPGNEQFF. CDR3 coding DNA: TGTGCCAGCAGCCCGCCGGGGCCGGGCAATGAGCAGTTCTTC. Based on the CDR3 plus reference TRBV11-3 and TRBJ2-1, the full variable domain is EAGVVQSPRYKIIEKKQPVAFWCNPISGHNTLYWYLQNLGQGPELLIRYENEEAVDDSQLPKDRFSAERLKGVDSTLKIQPAELGDSAVYLCASSPPGPGNEQFFGPGTRLTVL.